The clone carrying this T cell receptor beta chain was observed once. These data belong to a study of blood T cell repertoires in COVID-19. Germline CDR1 reads SGHAT; CDR2 reads FQNNGV. The CDR3 loop spans 16 amino acids. V was shortened by 0 bases and J by 2 bases, with 12 bases between the two germline ends. Only in-frame clones appear in the TCRdb table, and some are missing; sequencing was by immunoSEQ multiplex PCR. The sample has fewer than 500,000 clones, nearly 90% seen once. Participants' own reports of clinical history determined their cohort assignment. Input material: PBMCs or T cells enriched from blood (not recorded which). The gene calls are TRBV11-2 and TRBJ2-3; tentatively, D is TRBD1 (6 bases). The TCR sequence derives from a young woman with acute COVID-19. CDR3 region: CASSLDAGASTDTQYF. CDR3 coding DNA: TGTGCCAGCAGCTTAGATGCAGGGGCGTCCACAGATACGCAGTATTTT. The full variable domain, rest sourced from reference TRBV11-2 and TRBJ2-3, is EAGVAQSPRYKIIEKRQSVAFWCNPISGHATLYWYQQILGQGPKLLIQFQNNGVVDDSQLPKDRFSAERLKGVDSTLKIQPAKLEDSAVYLCASSLDAGASTDTQYFGPGTRLTVL.